A single sample gave rise to the 10 T cell receptor beta chains below, sequenced in a study of T cell repertoires in cytomegalovirus infection. TCRdb re-analysed the reads in MiXCR, keeping a single row per CDR3 protein. The repertoire holds a few hundred thousand distinct CDR3 sequences, around two fifths seen once, with about half in the top ten. Antigens for these TCRs are unknown. The sequences come from cultured PBMCs, collected from culture after CMV antigen stimulation. The origin of the receptors is a human donor in good health (CMV status not recorded). Some clones in this sample may be carry-over from other donors' samples.

The rearrangement links TRBV20-1 to TRBJ2-7, with a possible D match to TRBD2 (5 bases). This CDR3 region has 13 residues. The ends were cut back, 2 bases at V and 3 bases at J, with 11 bases in the middle. CDR1 and CDR2 (germline): DFQATT, SNEGSKA (reference sequence). The CDR3 DNA reads TGCAGTGCTAGATCCGTACGGGGCTACGAGCAGTACTTC. It specifies CSARSVRGYEQYF.

The rearrangement uses TRBV29-1 and TRBJ2-3; D gene uncertain. Germline-derived CDR1 and CDR2 are SQVTM and ANQGSEA. V dropped 1 base and J dropped 6 bases, with 11 bases sitting between them. This CDR3 has 13 amino acids. CDR3 sequence (DNA): TGCAGCGTTGAAGCGGGTCAAGGGGATACGCAGTATTTT. It yields the protein CSVEAGQGDTQYF.

This rearrangement joins TRBV7-6 to TRBJ2-7; D ambiguous. CDR3 length: 15 residues. V was clipped by 6 bases and J by 3 bases, with 18 bases between them. The germline V gene has CDR1 SGHVS and CDR2 FNYEAQ. Written as DNA, the CDR3 is TGTGCCAGCAGTAGAGAAAGGGTGAACTTCTACGAGCAGTACTTC. Protein product: CASSRERVNFYEQYF.

This clonotype was observed a handful of times. The V gene is TRBV20-1, the J gene TRBJ2-1; D unresolved. The V end was cut by 0 bases, the J end by 4 bases, with 19 bases between. This CDR3 contains 17 residues. Germline V gives CDR1 DFQATT, CDR2 SNEGSKA (reference sequence). CDR3 residues: CSARDTRMSNQYNEQFF. CDR3 DNA: TGCAGTGCTAGAGATACCCGCATGAGTAACCAGTACAATGAGCAGTTCTTC.

This clonotype was counted a few times. This sequence joins TRBV20-1 and TRBJ2-5; D not resolved. Between the trimmed V and J ends, which lost 3 bases and 2 bases, there was a span of 4 bases. CDR1 and CDR2 (germline): DFQATT, SNEGSKA (reference sequence). The CDR3 is 11 amino acids. CDR3 DNA sequence: TGCAGTGCTAGTTTTCAAGAGACCCAGTACTTC. It yields the protein CSASFQETQYF.

The chain joins TRBV28 to TRBJ1-4; D uncertain. Trimming removed 3 bases at V and 7 bases at J, with 15 bases between. Germline CDR1 reads MDHEN; CDR2 reads SYDVKM. This CDR3 is built from 15 residues. CDR3 bases: TGTGCCAGCAGTTTTTTTTTGTCAGGAGGTGAAAAACTGTTTTTT. It yields the protein CASSFFLSGGEKLFF.

This clonotype was observed many times. V gene TRBV7-2 combines with J gene TRBJ2-1, with 7 bases aligning to TRBD2. CDR3 size: 17 residues. Germline CDR1 SGHTA, CDR2 FQGNSA. The ends lost 2 bases at V and 5 bases at J; junction bases unmatched: 12. The CDR3 DNA follows: TGTGCCAGCAGCTTATGGAGCAGTGGGACTATCCACAATGAGCAGTTCTTC. It yields the protein CASSLWSSGTIHNEQFF.

The chain links TRBV4-1 to TRBJ2-7; 10 bases agree with TRBD2. Germline V gene sequence: CDR1 MGHRA, CDR2 YSYEKL. The CDR3 contains 15 residues. The trim removed 3 bases at V and 0 bases at J, leaving 2 bases unmatched. The CDR3 DNA reads TGCGCCAGCAGCCAGACTAGCGGGCCCTCCTACGAGCAGTACTTC. Translation gives CASSQTSGPSYEQYF.

The genes are TRBV6-8 and TRBJ2-7; a weak D match, TRBD2 (5 bases). Trimming left V 8 bases short and J 7 bases short, with 15 bases between. Germline CDR1 and CDR2: MNHGY and SAAAGT. CDR3 length equals 12 residues. This CDR3 reads CASGGPLWEQYF. As DNA, the CDR3 is TGTGCCAGCGGAGGACCGCTTTGGGAGCAGTACTTC.

The chain combines TRBV7-4 with TRBJ2-7; 7 nucleotides match TRBD1. CDR3 length equals 16 residues. Germline V gives CDR1 SGHVT, CDR2 SQSDAQ. V shed 1 base, J shed 2 bases, and the junction held 8 bases outside the gene matches. The CDR3 here is CASSLDGQGVPYEQYF. The CDR3 coding sequence is TGTGCCAGCAGCTTAGACGGGCAGGGGGTGCCCTACGAGCAGTACTTC.